Following are 10 T cell receptor beta chains from one sample sequenced in a study of HIV-infected patients and healthy controls. All unsorted peripheral T cells were captured because whole blood was used without fractionation. 500 ng RNA was reverse transcribed with alpha and beta constant-region primers. Each of the alpha and beta chains got its own library through chain-specific third strand synthesis with indices. TCRdb reprocessed the 5' RACE reads with MiXCR, giving one entry per CDR3 protein. This sample carries around 21,000 distinct CDR3 sequences, over 7% of them seen once, and the ten largest clones take over 2.5%. Material: blood. These receptors came from an adult in good health.

This clonotype was seen only a few times. The chain has TRBV7-9 and TRBJ2-3; 11 bases fit TRBD2. V lost 5 bases and J lost 2; bases outside the gene matches: 6. Germline V gene data show CDR1 as SEHNR and CDR2 as FQNEAQ (reference sequence). The CDR3 runs to 16 residues. The CDR3 region is CASSTGTSGSTDTQYF. In DNA, the CDR3 is TGTGCCAGCAGCACTGGGACTAGCGGATCCACAGATACGCAGTATTTT. Supplemented by reference TRBV7-9 and TRBJ2-3, the full variable domain reads DTGVSQNPRHKITKRGQNVTFRCDPISEHNRLYWYRQTLGQGPEFLTYFQNEAQLEKSRLLSDRFSAERPKGSFSTLEIQRTEQGDSAMYLCASSTGTSGSTDTQYFGPGTRLTVL.

This clonotype is medium-sized in the sample. V usage is TRBV28 and J usage is TRBJ1-4; no firm D call. The germline V gene encodes CDR1 MDHEN and CDR2 SYDVKM. The CDR3 extends over 11 amino acids. Trimming shortened V by 10 bases and J by 7 bases, and 10 bases separated the two germline ends. This chain's CDR3 is CATRFVEKLFF. The CDR3 nucleotides read TGTGCCACCCGGTTTGTTGAAAAACTGTTTTTT.

This clonotype is classed as medium-sized. This chain uses TRBV29-1 with TRBJ1-1; possible D gene TRBD1, 5 bases. There are 15 residues in the CDR3. Germline CDR1 is SQVTM and CDR2 is ANQGSEA. V shed 7 bases and J shed 1 base, with 19 bases lying between them. The CDR3 bases are TGCAGCGGTAAGAAGGGAGGCAGGGCGAACACTGAAGCTTTCTTT. This translates into CSGKKGGRANTEAFF.

This clonotype is judged medium-sized. The chain is built from TRBV7-2 and TRBJ1-1, with TRBD1 as a possible D gene (6 bases). The V gene's germline CDR1 is SGHTA and CDR2 FQGNSA. V lost 1 base, J lost 0 bases, and 9 bases lay in between. This CDR3 has 15 residues. CDR3 DNA sequence: TGTGCCAGCAGCTTAGTCAGGGGCGTGAACACTGAAGCTTTCTTT. Encoded protein: CASSLVRGVNTEAFF.

In this sample, this clonotype turned up many times. The CDR3: CASGPRGPTDTQYF. As DNA, the CDR3 is TGTGCTAGTGGTCCCCGGGGACCCACAGATACGCAGTATTTT. This chain joins TRBV12-5 and TRBJ2-3; D may match TRBD1 or TRBD2 (5 bases each). Trimming took 5 bases from V and 2 from J, leaving 11 bases between them. The germline gives CDR1 LGHNT, CDR2 FRNRAP. CDR3 length: 14 amino acids.

This clonotype was detected many times. The chain combines TRBV6-2 or TRBV6-3 with TRBJ2-7, with a weak D call TRBD2 (6 bases). Germline V gene sequence: CDR1 MNHEY, CDR2 SVGEGT. V dropped 5 bases and J dropped 3 bases, with 17 bases sitting between them. This CDR3 is built from 15 residues. As DNA, the CDR3 is TGTGCCAGCAGTAACACCCGACTAGTTCGCTACGAGCAGTACTTC. Residues: CASSNTRLVRYEQYF.

This chain uses TRBV7-2 with TRBJ1-2; D is uncertain. The CDR3 has 13 amino acids. Trimming took 5 bases from V and 2 from J, leaving 9 bases between them. From germline, CDR1 is SGHTA and CDR2 FQGNSA. The CDR3 region has the DNA TGTGCCAGCAGCCAAGTTCGAAACTATGGCTACACCTTC. Amino acid sequence: CASSQVRNYGYTF. Full variable domain (missing parts from reference TRBV7-2 and TRBJ1-2): GAGVSQSPSNKVTEKGKDVELRCDPISGHTALYWYRQSLGQGLEFLIYFQGNSAPDKSGLPSDRFSAERTGGSVSTLTIQRTQQEDSAVYLCASSQVRNYGYTFGSGTRLTVV.

In this sample, this clonotype turned up many times. The gene calls are TRBV12-3 or TRBV12-4 and TRBJ2-6; D remains ambiguous. The germline V and J ends were trimmed by 2 bases and 2 bases, with 7 bases remaining between them. The CDR3 has 15 amino acids. The CDR3 region has the DNA TGTGCCAGCAGTTTAAGGAGACCTGGGGCCAACGTCCTGACTTTC. This gives the protein CASSLRRPGANVLTF.

This clonotype was seen many times. The chain combines TRBV20-1 with TRBJ1-1; 9 positions match TRBD1. The germline CDR1 and CDR2 sequences are DFQATT and SNEGSKA (reference sequence). Losses at the gene ends were 3 bases for V and 13 bases for J; bases not matched to a gene: 12. CDR3 length: 13 residues. Here the CDR3 reads CSASMPGTGMFFF. The DNA of the CDR3 is TGCAGTGCTAGCATGCCGGGGACAGGGATGTTTTTCTTT.

This clonotype appeared many times. The chain employs TRBV27 and TRBJ2-7, with a tentative D call TRBD1 (5 bases). The CDR3 extends over 15 amino acids. V gave up 3 bases and J gave up 1 base, with 13 bases separating them. Germline V lookup: CDR1 MNHEY, CDR2 SMNVEV (reference sequence). DNA of the CDR3: TGTGCCAGCAGTTTGAAGCCCGACAGATCCTACGAGCAGTACTTC. It codes for CASSLKPDRSYEQYF.